This is a list of T cell receptor beta chains from one sample in a study of T cells after yellow fever vaccination. From the 5' RACE reads, TCRdb called clonotypes with MiXCR, one entry per CDR3 protein. The sample lists about 630,000 distinct CDR3 sequences, more than 9% occurring once. The material was PBMCs, obtained on the day of the yellow fever booster vaccination. These receptors were obtained from a man under 40 who received the YFV17D yellow fever vaccine. The CDR3 runs from the conserved cysteine through the conserved F or W. Each record gives: clone size, V gene, D gene, J gene, CDR3 protein, CDR3 DNA. A D gene is named only where the DNA matches it firmly. Only some rows state a clone size, as once, few, many or a class for expanded clones.

abundance: few; v_gene: TRBV11-2; d_gene: NA; j_gene: TRBJ2-3; CDR3aa: CASSLIQATDTQYF; CDR3nt: TGTGCCAGCAGCTTAATACAGGCCACAGATACGCAGTATTTT
abundance: few; v_gene: TRBV5-1; d_gene: TRBD1; j_gene: TRBJ2-3; CDR3aa: CASSLPRDSGTDTQYF; CDR3nt: TGCGCCAGCAGCTTGCCCCGGGACAGTGGCACAGATACGCAGTATTTT
abundance: few; v_gene: TRBV25-1; d_gene: NA; j_gene: TRBJ2-5; CDR3aa: CASSVVNQETQYF; CDR3nt: TGTGCCAGCAGTGTGGTAAACCAAGAGACCCAGTACTTC
abundance: few; v_gene: TRBV29-1; d_gene: NA; j_gene: TRBJ2-6; CDR3aa: CSVVTRESGANVLTF; CDR3nt: TGCAGCGTTGTGACAAGAGAATCTGGGGCCAACGTCCTGACTTTC
abundance: NA; v_gene: TRBV28; d_gene: NA; j_gene: TRBJ1-1; CDR3aa: CASRTGQEAFF; CDR3nt: TGTGCCAGCAGGACCGGACAAGAAGCTTTCTTT
abundance: many; v_gene: TRBV10-3; d_gene: NA; j_gene: TRBJ2-2; CDR3aa: CAIGTPNTGELFF; CDR3nt: TGTGCCATCGGGACCCCGAACACCGGGGAGCTGTTTTTT
abundance: few; v_gene: TRBV15; d_gene: NA; j_gene: TRBJ2-2; CDR3aa: CATSRVRNTGELFF; CDR3nt: TGTGCCACCAGCAGAGTCCGGAACACCGGGGAGCTGTTTTTT
abundance: few; v_gene: TRBV5-4; d_gene: TRBD2; j_gene: TRBJ2-3; CDR3aa: CASSFRLAGGQGDTQYF; CDR3nt: TGTGCCAGCAGCTTCAGACTAGCGGGAGGGCAAGGAGATACGCAGTATTTT
abundance: NA; v_gene: TRBV6-1; d_gene: TRBD2; j_gene: TRBJ2-2; CDR3aa: CASRLSLAGGRNTGELFF; CDR3nt: TGTGCCAGCAGACTATCACTAGCGGGAGGGCGGAACACCGGGGAGCTGTTTTTT
abundance: NA; v_gene: TRBV28; d_gene: NA; j_gene: TRBJ2-3; CDR3aa: CASSVSGGGTDTQYF; CDR3nt: TGTGCCAGCAGTGTCTCCGGAGGGGGCACAGATACGCAGTATTTT
abundance: NA; v_gene: TRBV20-1; d_gene: TRBD1; j_gene: TRBJ2-5; CDR3aa: CSAEAGTGRWRQETQYF; CDR3nt: TGCAGTGCAGAAGCCGGGACAGGGAGGTGGCGGCAAGAGACCCAGTACTTC
abundance: few; v_gene: TRBV20-1; d_gene: NA; j_gene: TRBJ2-5; CDR3aa: CSADSRAETQYF; CDR3nt: TGCAGTGCCGATTCCCGGGCCGAGACCCAGTACTTC
abundance: NA; v_gene: TRBV20-1; d_gene: TRBD2; j_gene: TRBJ2-1; CDR3aa: CSARDRFAGVRFF; CDR3nt: TGCAGTGCTAGAGATCGGTTTGCGGGAGTCCGGTTCTTC
abundance: NA; v_gene: TRBV5-4; d_gene: TRBD1; j_gene: TRBJ1-1; CDR3aa: CASSLEGALPEAFF; CDR3nt: TGTGCCAGCAGCTTGGAGGGGGCGCTCCCTGAAGCTTTCTTT
abundance: NA; v_gene: TRBV7-9; d_gene: TRBD1; j_gene: TRBJ2-1; CDR3aa: CASSFGTGFTNEQFF; CDR3nt: TGTGCCAGCAGCTTCGGGACAGGGTTTACCAATGAGCAGTTCTTC
abundance: few; v_gene: TRBV20-1; d_gene: TRBD1; j_gene: TRBJ2-5; CDR3aa: CSARPTGLIETQYF; CDR3nt: TGCAGTGCTAGACCGACAGGGCTAATAGAGACCCAGTACTTC